Sequencing of this T cell receptor (beta chain) was carried out in a study of blood T cell repertoires in COVID-19. Across the study: Donors in the United States, Italy and Spain gave samples during acute or convalescent COVID-19. PBMCs, B-cell-depleted T cells, or T cells provided the cDNA or gDNA that made up the material.

In the authors' workflow: Using reference gene primer amplification, nucleated cell counts were estimated. The protocol was immunoSEQ multiplex PCR, while the TCRdb copy is restricted to in-frame clones and leaves out a portion. The V and J calls and the clone size are those of that table, but D and trimming were determined from the DNA. The table includes 190,000 or so clones, nearly 90% detected once. The CDR3 totals 12 residues. The J segment lost 3 bases and the V segment lost 10 bases, leaving 4 bases of the junction unmatched. The germline V gene has CDR1 KGHDR and CDR2 SFDVKD. Sequences were obtained from peripheral blood. The clonotype was recovered from a man aged 50-59 years with acute or convalescent COVID-19. V and J are TRBV24-1 and TRBJ2-5, with 7 nucleotides matching TRBD1. As DNA, the CDR3 is TGTGCCACACGTACAGGGGAAGAGACCCAGTACTTC. Protein: CATRTGEETQYF.